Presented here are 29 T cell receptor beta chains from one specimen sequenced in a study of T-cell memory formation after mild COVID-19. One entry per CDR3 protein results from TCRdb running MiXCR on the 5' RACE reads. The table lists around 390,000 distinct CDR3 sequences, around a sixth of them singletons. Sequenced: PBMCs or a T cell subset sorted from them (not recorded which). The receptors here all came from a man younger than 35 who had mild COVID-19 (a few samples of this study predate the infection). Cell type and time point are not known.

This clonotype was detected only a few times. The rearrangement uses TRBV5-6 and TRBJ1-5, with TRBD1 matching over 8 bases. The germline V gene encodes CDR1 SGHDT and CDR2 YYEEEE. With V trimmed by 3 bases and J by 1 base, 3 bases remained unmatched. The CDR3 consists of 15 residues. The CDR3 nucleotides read TGTGCCAGCAGCTGGGGACAGGCGAGCAATCAGCCCCAGCATTTT. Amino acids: CASSWGQASNQPQHF.

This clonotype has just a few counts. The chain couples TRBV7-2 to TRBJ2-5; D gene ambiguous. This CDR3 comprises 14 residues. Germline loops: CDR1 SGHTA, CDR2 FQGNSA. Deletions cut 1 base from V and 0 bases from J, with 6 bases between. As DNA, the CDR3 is TGTGCCAGCAGCTTAGTGCCGTACCAAGAGACCCAGTACTTC. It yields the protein CASSLVPYQETQYF.

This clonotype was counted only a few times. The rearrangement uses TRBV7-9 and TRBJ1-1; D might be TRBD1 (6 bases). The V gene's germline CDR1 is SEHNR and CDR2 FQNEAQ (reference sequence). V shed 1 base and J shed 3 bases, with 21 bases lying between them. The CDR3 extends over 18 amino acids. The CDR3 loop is CASSLVTGGPQGHTEAFF. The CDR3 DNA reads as TGTGCCAGCAGCTTAGTTACGGGCGGCCCGCAGGGGCACACTGAAGCTTTCTTT.

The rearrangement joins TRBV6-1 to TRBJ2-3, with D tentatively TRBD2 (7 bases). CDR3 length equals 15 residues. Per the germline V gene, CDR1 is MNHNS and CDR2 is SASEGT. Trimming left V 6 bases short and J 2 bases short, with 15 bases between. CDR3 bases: TGTGCCAGCAGGGGGTGGGGGGGCCCCACAGATACGCAGTATTTT. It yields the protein CASRGWGGPTDTQYF.

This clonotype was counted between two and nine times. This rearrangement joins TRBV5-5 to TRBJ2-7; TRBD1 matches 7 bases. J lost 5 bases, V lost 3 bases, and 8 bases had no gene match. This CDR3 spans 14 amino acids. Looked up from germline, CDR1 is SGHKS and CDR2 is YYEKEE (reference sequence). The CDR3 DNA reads TGTGCCAGCAGCTCGACAGGGTCGGGTGACGAGCAGTACGTC. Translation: CASSSTGSGDEQYV.

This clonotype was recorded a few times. For the CDR3, the DNA is TGTGCCAGCAGCGTCTGGGCAGTCCGAGACGCGAACACCGGGGAGCTGTTTTTT. It codes for CASSVWAVRDANTGELFF. The V call is TRBV7-9, the J call TRBJ2-2; no definite D call. CDR3 length: 18 amino acids. Per the germline V gene, CDR1 is SEHNR and CDR2 is FQNEAQ (reference sequence). V was pared by 5 bases and J by 0 bases, with 19 bases between. Variable domain in full (rest from reference TRBV7-9 and TRBJ2-2): DTGVSQNPRHKITKRGQNVTFRCDPISEHNRLYWYRQTLGQGPEFLTYFQNEAQLEKSRLLSDRFSAERPKGSFSTLEIQRTEQGDSAMYLCASSVWAVRDANTGELFFGEGSRLTVL.

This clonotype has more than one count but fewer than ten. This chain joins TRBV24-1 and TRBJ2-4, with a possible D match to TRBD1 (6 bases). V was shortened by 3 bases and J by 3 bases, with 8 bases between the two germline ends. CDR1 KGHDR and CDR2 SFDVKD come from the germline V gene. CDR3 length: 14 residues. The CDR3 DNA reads TGTGCCACCAGTGATAAGGACAGCAAAAACATTCAGTACTTC. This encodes CATSDKDSKNIQYF.

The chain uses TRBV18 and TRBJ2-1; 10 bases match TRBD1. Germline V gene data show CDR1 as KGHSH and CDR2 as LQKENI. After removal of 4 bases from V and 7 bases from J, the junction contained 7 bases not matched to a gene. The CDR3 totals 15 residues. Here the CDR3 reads CASSQGQGSLNEQFF. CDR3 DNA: TGTGCCAGCTCACAGGGACAGGGGTCTTTGAATGAGCAGTTCTTC.

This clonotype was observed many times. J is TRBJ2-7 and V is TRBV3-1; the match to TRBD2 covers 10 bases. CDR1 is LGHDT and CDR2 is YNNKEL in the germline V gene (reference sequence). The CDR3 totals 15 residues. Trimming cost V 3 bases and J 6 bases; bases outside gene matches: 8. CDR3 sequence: CASSQVPSGGGEQYF. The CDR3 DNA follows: TGTGCCAGCAGCCAGGTTCCTAGCGGGGGCGGCGAGCAGTACTTC.

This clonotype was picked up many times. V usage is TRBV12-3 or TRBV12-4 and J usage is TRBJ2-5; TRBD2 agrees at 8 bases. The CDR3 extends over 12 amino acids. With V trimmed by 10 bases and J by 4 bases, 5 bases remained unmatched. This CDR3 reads CATGLVPETQYF. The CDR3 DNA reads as TGTGCCACGGGACTAGTGCCAGAGACCCAGTACTTC.

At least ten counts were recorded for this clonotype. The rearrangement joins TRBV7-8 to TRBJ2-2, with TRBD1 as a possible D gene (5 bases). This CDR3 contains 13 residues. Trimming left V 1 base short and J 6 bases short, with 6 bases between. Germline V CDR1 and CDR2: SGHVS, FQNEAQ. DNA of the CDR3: TGTGCCAGCAGCTTAGTGGGGCCCGGGGAGCTGTTTTTT. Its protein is CASSLVGPGELFF.

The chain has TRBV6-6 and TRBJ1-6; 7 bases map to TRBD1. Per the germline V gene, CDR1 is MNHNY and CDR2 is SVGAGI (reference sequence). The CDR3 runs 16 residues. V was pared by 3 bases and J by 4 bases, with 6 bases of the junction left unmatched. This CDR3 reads CASSYMGTVYNSPLHF. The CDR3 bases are TGTGCCAGCAGTTATATGGGGACAGTTTATAATTCACCCCTCCACTTT.

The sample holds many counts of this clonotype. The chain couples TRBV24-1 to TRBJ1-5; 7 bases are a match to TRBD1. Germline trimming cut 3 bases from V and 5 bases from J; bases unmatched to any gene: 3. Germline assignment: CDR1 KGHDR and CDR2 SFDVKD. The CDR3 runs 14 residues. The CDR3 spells CATSDVTGDQPQHF. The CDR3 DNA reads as TGTGCCACCAGTGATGTAACAGGGGATCAGCCCCAGCATTTT.

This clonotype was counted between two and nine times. CDR3 bases: TGTGCCAGCAGCCAAGCGGGGGGGCGTGGCTACACCTTC. This encodes CASSQAGGRGYTF. The chain has TRBV14 and TRBJ1-2, with a tentative D call TRBD1 (6 bases). Germline CDR1 is SGHDN and CDR2 is FVKESK. The ends were cut back, 1 base at V and 7 bases at J, with 10 bases in the middle. The CDR3 spans 13 residues.

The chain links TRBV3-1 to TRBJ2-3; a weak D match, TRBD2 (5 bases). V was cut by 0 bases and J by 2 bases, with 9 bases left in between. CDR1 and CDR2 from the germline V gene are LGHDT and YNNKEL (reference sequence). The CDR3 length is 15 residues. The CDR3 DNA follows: TGTGCCAGCAGCCAAGAGGACTCCTACACAGATACGCAGTATTTT. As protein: CASSQEDSYTDTQYF.

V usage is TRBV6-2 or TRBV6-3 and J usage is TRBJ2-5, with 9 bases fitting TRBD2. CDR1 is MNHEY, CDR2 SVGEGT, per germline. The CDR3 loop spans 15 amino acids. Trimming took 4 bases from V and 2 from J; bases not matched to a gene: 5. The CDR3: CASSSMTSGQETQYF. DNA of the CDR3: TGTGCCAGCAGTTCTATGACTAGCGGACAAGAGACCCAGTACTTC.

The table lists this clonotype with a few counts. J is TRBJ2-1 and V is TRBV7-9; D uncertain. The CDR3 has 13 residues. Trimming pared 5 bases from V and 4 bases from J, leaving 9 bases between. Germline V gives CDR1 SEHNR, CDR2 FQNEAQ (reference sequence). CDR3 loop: CASSQTEYNEQFF. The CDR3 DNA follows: TGTGCCAGCAGCCAGACCGAGTACAATGAGCAGTTCTTC.

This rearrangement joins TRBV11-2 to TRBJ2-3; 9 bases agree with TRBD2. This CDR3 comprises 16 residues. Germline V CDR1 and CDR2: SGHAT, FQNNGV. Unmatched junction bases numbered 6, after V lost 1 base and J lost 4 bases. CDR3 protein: CASSLGAGGRADTQYF. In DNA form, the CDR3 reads TGTGCCAGCAGCTTAGGAGCGGGGGGCCGTGCAGATACGCAGTATTTT.

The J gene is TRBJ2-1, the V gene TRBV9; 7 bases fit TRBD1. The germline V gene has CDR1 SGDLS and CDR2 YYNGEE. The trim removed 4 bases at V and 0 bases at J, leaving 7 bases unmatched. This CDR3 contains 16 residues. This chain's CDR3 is CASSTMTGTSYNEQFF. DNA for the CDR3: TGTGCCAGCAGCACCATGACAGGGACCTCCTACAATGAGCAGTTCTTC.

The DNA of the CDR3 is TGCGCCAGCAGCTCCGGCAGCGGAAAGAACACTGAAGCTTTCTTT. Translation gives CASSSGSGKNTEAFF. V and J are TRBV5-1 and TRBJ1-1; no clear D. CDR1 SGHRS and CDR2 YFSETQ come from the germline V gene. V was cut by 3 bases and J by 1 base, with 13 bases left in between. This CDR3 has 15 amino acids.

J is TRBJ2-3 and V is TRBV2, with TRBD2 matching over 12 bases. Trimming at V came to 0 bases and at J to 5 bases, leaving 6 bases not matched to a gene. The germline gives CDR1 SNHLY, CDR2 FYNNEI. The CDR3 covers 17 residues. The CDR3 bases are TGTGCCAGCAGTGAAGCAGTCACTAGCGGGGGGATAGATACGCAGTATTTT. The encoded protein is CASSEAVTSGGIDTQYF.

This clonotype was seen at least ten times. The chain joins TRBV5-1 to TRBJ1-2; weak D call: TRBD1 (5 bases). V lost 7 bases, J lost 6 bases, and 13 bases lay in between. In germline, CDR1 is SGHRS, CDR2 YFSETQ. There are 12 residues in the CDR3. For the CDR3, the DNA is TGCGCCAGCTCGAGGACACCTGATGGCTACACCTTC. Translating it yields CASSRTPDGYTF.

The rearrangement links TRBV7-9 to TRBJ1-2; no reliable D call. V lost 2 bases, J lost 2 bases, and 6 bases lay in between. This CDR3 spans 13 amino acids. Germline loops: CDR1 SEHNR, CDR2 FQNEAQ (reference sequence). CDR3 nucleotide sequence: TGTGCCAGCAGCTTAATATTAAACTATGGCTACACCTTC. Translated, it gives CASSLILNYGYTF.

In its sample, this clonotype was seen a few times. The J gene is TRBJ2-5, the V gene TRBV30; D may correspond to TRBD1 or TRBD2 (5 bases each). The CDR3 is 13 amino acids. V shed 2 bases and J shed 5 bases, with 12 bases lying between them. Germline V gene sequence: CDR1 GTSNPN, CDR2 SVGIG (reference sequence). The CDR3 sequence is CAWSPGTGETQYF. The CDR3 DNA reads TGTGCCTGGAGTCCGGGGACCGGGGAGACCCAGTACTTC.

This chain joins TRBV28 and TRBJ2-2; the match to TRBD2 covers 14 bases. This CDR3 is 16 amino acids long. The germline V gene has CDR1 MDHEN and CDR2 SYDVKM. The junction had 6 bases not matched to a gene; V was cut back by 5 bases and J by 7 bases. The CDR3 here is CASSLTSGGADGELFF. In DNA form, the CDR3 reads TGTGCCAGCAGTCTGACTAGCGGGGGGGCCGACGGGGAGCTGTTTTTT.

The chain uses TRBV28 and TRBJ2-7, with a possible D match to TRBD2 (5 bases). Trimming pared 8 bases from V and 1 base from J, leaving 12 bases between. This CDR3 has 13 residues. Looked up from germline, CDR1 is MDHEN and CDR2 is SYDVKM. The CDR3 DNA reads TGTGCCAGCCCTATGGGCGGGTCCTACGAGCAGTACGTC. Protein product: CASPMGGSYEQYV.

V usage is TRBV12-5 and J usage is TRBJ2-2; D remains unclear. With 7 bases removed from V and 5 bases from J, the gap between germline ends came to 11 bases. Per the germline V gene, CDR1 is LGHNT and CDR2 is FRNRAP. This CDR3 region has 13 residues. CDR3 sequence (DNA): TGTGCTAGTGCCCCGGTTTGGACCGGGGAGCTGTTTTTT. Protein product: CASAPVWTGELFF.

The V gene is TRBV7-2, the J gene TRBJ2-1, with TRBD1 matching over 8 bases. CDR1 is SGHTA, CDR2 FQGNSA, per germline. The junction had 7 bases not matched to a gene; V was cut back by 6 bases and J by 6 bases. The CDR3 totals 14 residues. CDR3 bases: TGTGCCAGCAGACCGGACAGGGTCGGCAATGAGCAGTTCTTC. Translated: CASRPDRVGNEQFF.

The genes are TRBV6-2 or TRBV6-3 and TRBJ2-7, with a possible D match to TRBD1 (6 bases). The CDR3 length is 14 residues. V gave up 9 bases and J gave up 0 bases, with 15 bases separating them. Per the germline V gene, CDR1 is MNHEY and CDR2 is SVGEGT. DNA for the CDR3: TGTGCCAGTTGCCTTAGGGGGAGCTCCTACGAGCAGTACTTC. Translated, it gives CASCLRGSSYEQYF.